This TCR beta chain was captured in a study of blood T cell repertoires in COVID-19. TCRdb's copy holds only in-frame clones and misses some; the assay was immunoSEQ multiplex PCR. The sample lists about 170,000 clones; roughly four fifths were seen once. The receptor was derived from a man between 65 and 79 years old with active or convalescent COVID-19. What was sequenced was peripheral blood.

CDR3 nucleotides: TGTGCCAGCAGTTCCCTAGGGGGCAGACTTAAAAACATTCAGTACTTC. Residues: CASSSLGGRLKNIQYF. J is TRBJ2-4 and V is TRBV27; 7 nucleotides agree with TRBD1. The J segment lost 4 bases and the V segment lost 4 bases, leaving 10 bases of the junction unmatched. CDR3 length: 16 amino acids. Germline V gene lookup returns CDR1 MNHEY and CDR2 SMNVEV (reference sequence).